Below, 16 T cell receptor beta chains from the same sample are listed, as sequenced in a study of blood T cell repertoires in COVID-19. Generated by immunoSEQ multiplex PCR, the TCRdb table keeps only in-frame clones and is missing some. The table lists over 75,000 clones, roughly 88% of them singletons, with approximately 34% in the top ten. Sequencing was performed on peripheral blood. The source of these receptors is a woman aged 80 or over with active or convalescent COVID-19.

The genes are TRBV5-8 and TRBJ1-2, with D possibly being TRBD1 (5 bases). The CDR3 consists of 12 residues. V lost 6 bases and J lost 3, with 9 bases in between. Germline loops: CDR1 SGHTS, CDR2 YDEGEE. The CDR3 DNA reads TGTGCCAGCAAAAGGGGCCACTATGGCTACACCTTC. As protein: CASKRGHYGYTF.

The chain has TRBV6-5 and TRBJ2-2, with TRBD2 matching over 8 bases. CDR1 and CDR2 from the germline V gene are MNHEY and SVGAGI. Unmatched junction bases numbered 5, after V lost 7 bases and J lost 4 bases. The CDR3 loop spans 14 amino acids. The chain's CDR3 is CASTRREGTGELFF. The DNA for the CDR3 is TGTGCCAGCACACGACGGGAGGGCACCGGGGAGCTGTTTTTT.

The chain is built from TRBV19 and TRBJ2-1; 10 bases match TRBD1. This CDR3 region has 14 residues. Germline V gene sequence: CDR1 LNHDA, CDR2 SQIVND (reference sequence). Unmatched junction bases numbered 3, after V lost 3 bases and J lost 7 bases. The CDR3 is CASSIRQGANEQFF. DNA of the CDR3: TGTGCCAGTAGTATTCGACAGGGGGCAAATGAGCAGTTCTTC.

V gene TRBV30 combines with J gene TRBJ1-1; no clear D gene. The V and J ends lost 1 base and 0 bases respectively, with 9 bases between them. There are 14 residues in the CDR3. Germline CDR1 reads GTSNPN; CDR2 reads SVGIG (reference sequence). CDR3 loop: CAWSAGGLNTEAFF. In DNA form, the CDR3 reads TGTGCCTGGAGTGCGGGTGGGTTGAACACTGAAGCTTTCTTT.

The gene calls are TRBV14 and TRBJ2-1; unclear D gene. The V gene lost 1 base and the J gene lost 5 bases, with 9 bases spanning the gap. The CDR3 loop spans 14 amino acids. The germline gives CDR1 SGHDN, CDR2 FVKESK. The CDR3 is CASSQAGRNNEQFF. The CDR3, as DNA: TGTGCCAGCAGCCAAGCTGGCAGGAACAATGAGCAGTTCTTC. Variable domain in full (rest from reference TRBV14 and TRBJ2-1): EAGVTQFPSHSVIEKGQTVTLRCDPISGHDNLYWYRRVMGKEIKFLLHFVKESKQDESGMPNNRFLAERTGGTYSTLKVQPAELEDSGVYFCASSQAGRNNEQFFGPGTRLTVL.

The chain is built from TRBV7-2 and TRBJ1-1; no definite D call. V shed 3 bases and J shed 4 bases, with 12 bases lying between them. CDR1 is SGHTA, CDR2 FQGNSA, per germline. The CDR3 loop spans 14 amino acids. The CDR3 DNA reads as TGTGCCAGCAGCTTTGCGGGGAGCTTCACTGAAGCTTTCTTT. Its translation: CASSFAGSFTEAFF.

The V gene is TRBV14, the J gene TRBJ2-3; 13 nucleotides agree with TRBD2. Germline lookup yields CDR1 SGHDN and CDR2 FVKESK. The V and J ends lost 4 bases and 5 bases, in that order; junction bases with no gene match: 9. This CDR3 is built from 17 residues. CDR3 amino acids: CASSLGLAGDVGDTQYF. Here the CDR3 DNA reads TGTGCCAGCAGCCTCGGACTAGCGGGAGACGTCGGAGATACGCAGTATTTT.

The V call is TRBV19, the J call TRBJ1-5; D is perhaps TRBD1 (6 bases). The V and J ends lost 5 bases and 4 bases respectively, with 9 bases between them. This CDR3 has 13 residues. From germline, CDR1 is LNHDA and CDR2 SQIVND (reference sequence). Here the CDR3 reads CASSGTNNQPQHF. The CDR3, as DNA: TGTGCCAGTAGTGGGACAAATAATCAGCCCCAGCATTTT.

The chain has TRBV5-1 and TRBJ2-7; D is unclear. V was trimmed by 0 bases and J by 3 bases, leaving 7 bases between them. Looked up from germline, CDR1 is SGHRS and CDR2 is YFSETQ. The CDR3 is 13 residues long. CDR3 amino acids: CASSLGQNYEQYF. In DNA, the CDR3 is TGCGCCAGCAGCTTGGGGCAGAACTACGAGCAGTACTTC.

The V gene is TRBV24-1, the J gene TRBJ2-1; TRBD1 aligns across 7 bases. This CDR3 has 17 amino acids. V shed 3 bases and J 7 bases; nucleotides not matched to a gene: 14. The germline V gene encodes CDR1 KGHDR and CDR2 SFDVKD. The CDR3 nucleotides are TGTGCCACCAGTGATAAGTCGGGGACAGTTTGGGGGAATGAGCAGTTCTTC. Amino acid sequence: CATSDKSGTVWGNEQFF.

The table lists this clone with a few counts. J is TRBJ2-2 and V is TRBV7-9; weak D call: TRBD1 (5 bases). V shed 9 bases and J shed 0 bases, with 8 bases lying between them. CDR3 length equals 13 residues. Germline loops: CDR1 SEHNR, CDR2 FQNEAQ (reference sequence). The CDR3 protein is CARGHPNTGELFF. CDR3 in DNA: TGTGCCAGGGGGCACCCGAACACCGGGGAGCTGTTTTTT.

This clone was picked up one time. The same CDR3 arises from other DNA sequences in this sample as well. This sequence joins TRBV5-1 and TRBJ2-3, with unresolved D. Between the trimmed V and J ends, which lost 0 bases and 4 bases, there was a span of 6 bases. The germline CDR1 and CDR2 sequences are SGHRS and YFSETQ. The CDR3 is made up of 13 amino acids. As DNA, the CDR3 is TGCGCCAGCAGCTTGGGACAAGCAGATACGCAGTATTTT. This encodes CASSLGQADTQYF.

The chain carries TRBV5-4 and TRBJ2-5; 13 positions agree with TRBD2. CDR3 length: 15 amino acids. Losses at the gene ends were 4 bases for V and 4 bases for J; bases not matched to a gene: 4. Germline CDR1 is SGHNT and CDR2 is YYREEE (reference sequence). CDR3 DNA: TGTGCCAGCAGCAGTCGGACTAGCGGGAGAGAGACCCAGTACTTC. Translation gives CASSSRTSGRETQYF. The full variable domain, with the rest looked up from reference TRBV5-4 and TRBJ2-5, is ETGVTQSPTHLIKTRGQQVTLRCSSQSGHNTVSWYQQALGQGPQFIFQYYREEENGRGNFPPRFSGLQFPNYSSELNVNALELDDSALYLCASSSRTSGRETQYFGPGTRLLVL.

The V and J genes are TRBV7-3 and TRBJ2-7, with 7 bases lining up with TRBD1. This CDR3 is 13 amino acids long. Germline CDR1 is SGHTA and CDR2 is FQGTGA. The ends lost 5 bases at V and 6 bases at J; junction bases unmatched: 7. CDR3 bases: TGTGCCAGCAGCCCGACAGGGAACCGCGAGCAGTACTTC. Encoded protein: CASSPTGNREQYF.

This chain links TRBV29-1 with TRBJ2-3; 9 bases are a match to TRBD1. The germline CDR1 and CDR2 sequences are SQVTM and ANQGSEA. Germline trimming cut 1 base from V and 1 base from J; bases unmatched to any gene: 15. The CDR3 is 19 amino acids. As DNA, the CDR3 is TGCAGCGTTGAAGGGTTAGGGGACAGGGATGGGGTGGGCACAGATACGCAGTATTTT. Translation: CSVEGLGDRDGVGTDTQYF.

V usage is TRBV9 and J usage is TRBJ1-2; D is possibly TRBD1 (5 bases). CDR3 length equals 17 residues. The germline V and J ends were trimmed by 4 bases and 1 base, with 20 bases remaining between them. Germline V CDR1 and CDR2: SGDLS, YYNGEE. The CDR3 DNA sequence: TGTGCCAGCAGCTCCCCCCCATCCAGGGCTATTAACTATGGCTACACCTTC. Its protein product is CASSSPPSRAINYGYTF.